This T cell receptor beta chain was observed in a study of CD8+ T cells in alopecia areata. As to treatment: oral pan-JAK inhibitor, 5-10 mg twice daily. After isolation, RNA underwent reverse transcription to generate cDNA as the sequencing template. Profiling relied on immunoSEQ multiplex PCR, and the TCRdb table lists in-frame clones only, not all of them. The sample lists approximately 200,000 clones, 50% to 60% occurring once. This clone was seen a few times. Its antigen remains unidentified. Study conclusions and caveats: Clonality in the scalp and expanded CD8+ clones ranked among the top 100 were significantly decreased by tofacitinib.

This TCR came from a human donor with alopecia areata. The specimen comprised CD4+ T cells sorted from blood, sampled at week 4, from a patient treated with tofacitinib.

CDR3 DNA: TGTGCCAGCACCGGGACAGCGAACACCGGGGAGCTGTTTTTT. Encoded protein: CASTGTANTGELFF. The chain couples TRBV6-1 to TRBJ2-2; 7 bases are a match to TRBD1. Germline CDR1 is MNHNS and CDR2 is SASEGT. Trimming at V came to 7 bases and at J to 0 bases, leaving 2 bases not matched to a gene. CDR3 size: 14 residues.